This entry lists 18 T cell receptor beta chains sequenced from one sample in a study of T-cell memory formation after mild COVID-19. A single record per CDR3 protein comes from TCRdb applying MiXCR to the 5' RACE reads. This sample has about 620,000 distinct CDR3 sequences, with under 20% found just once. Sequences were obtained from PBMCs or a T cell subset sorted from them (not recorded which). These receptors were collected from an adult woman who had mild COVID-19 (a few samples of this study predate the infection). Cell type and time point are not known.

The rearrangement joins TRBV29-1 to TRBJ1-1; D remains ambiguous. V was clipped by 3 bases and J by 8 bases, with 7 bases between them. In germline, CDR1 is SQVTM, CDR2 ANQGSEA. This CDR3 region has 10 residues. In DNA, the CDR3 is TGCAGCGTTGAGGCGGGGGAAGCTTTCTTT. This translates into CSVEAGEAFF.

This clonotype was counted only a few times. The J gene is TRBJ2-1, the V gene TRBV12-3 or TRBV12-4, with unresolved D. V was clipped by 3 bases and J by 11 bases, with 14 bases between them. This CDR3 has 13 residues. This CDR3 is CASSFGPRPQQFF. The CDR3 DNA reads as TGTGCCAGCAGTTTCGGCCCCAGACCCCAGCAGTTCTTC.

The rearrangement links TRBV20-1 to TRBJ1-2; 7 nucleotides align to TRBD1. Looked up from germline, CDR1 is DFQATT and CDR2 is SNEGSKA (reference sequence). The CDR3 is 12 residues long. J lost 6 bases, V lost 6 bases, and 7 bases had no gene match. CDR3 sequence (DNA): TGCAGTGCCATTTACAGGGGAAATGGCTACACCTTC. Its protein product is CSAIYRGNGYTF.

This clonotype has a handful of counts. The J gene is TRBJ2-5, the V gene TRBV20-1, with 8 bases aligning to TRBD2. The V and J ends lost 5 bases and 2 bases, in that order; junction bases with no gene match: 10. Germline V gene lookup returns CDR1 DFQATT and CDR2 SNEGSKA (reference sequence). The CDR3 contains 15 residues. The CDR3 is CSAGPGTREQETQYF. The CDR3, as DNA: TGCAGTGCTGGACCTGGGACTAGGGAACAAGAGACCCAGTACTTC.

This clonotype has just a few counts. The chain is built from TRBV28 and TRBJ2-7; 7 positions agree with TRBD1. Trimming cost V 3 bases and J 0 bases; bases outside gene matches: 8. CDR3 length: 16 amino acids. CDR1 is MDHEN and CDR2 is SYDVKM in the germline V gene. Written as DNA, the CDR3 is TGTGCCAGCAGTTTCACAACAGGGGCAGTCTCCTACGAGCAGTACTTC. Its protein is CASSFTTGAVSYEQYF.

For the CDR3, the DNA is TGTGCCAGCAGCCTGGGGAGGGTAACAGATACGCAGTATTTT. It codes for CASSLGRVTDTQYF. The chain employs TRBV11-2 and TRBJ2-3, with 7 bases aligning to TRBD2. V trimming: 5 bases; J trimming: 3 bases; junction bases outside the gene matches: 5. CDR1 is SGHAT, CDR2 FQNNGV, per germline. This CDR3 region has 14 residues.

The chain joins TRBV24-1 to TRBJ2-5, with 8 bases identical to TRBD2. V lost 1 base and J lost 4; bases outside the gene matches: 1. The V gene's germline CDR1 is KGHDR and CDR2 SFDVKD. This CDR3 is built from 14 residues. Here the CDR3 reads CATSDFRGGETQYF. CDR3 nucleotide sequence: TGTGCCACCAGTGATTTTCGGGGGGGAGAGACCCAGTACTTC.

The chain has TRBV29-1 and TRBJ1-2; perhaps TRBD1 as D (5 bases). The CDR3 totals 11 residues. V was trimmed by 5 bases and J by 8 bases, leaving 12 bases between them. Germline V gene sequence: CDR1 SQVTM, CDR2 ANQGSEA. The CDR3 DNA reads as TGCAGCGTTCCCCGGGGGATCGGCTACACCTTC. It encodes CSVPRGIGYTF.

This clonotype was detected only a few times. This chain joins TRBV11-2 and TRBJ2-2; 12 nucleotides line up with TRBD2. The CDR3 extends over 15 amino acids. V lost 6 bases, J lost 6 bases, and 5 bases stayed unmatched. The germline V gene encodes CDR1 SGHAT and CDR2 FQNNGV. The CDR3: CASSPSGGAAGELFF. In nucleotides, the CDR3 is TGTGCCAGCAGTCCTAGCGGGGGGGCCGCCGGGGAGCTGTTTTTT.

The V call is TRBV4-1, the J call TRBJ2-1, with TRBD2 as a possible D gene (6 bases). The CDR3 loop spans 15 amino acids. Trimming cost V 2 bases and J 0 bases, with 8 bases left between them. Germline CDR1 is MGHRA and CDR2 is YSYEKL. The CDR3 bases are TGCGCCAGCAGCCAAACTAGCTTCTCCTACAATGAGCAGTTCTTC. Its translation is CASSQTSFSYNEQFF.

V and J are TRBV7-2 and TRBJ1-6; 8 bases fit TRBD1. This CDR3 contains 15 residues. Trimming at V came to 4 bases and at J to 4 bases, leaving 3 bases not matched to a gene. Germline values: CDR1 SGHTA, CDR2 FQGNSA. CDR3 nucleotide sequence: TGTGCCAGCAGCTCGGACAGGGCATATAATTCACCCCTCCACTTT. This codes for CASSSDRAYNSPLHF.

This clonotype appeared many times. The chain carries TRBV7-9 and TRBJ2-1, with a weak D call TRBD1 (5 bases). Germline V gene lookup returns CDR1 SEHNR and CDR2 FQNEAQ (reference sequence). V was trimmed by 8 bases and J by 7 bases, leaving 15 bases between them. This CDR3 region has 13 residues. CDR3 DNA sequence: TGTGCCAGCTCCCCGCCAGGGCGGAATGAGCAGTTCTTC. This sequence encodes CASSPPGRNEQFF.

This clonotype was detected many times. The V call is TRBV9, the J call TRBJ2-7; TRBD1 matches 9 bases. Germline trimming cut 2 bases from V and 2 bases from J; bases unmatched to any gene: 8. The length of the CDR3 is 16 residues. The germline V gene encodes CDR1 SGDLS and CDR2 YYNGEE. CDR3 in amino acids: CASSVHRDREAYEQYF. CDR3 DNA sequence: TGTGCCAGCAGCGTGCACCGGGACAGGGAAGCCTACGAGCAGTACTTC.

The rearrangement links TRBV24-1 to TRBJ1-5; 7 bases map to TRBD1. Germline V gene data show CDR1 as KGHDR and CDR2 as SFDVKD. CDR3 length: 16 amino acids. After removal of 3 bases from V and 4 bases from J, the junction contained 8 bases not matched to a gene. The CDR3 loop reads CATSDGQEPTNQPQHF. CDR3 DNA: TGTGCCACCAGTGATGGACAGGAGCCGACGAATCAGCCCCAGCATTTT.

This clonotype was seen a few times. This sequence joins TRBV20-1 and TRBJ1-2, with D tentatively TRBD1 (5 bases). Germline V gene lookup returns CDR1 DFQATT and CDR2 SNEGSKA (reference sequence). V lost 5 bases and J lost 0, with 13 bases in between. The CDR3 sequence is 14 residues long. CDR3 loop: CSAPGTGANYGYTF. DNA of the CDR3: TGCAGTGCTCCCGGGACCGGAGCTAACTATGGCTACACCTTC.

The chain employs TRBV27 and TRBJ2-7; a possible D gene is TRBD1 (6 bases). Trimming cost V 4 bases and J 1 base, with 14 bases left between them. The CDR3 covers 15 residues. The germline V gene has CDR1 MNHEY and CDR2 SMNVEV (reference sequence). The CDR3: CASSSAQGLSYEQYF. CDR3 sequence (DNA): TGTGCCAGCAGTTCGGCCCAGGGGTTATCCTACGAGCAGTACTTC.

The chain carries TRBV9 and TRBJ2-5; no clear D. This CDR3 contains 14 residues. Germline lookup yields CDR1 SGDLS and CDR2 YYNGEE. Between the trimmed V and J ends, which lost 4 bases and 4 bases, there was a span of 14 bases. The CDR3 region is CASSPTQHLETQYF. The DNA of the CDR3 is TGTGCCAGCAGCCCCACCCAACATCTAGAGACCCAGTACTTC. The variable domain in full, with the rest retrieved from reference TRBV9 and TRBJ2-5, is DSGVTQTPKHLITATGQRVTLRCSPRSGDLSVYWYQQSLDQGLQFLIQYYNGEERAKGNILERFSAQQFPDLHSELNLSSLELGDSALYFCASSPTQHLETQYFGPGTRLLVL.

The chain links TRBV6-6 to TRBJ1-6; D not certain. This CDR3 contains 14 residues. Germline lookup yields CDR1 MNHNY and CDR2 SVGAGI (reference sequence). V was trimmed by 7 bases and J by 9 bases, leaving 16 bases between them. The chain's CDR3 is CASTWKGTTSPLHF. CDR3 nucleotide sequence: TGTGCCAGCACATGGAAGGGAACGACTTCACCCCTCCACTTT.